The present TCR beta chain was sequenced within a study of blood T cells in healthy people across ages (dated by TCRdb to between 2014 and 2017). Context from the whole study: In model experiments, template switching captured about one uniquely barcoded TCR beta cDNA molecule for every two T cells. Age-related changes in TCR beta repertoire diversity were measured in the study by deep sequencing normalized with unique cDNA molecular identifiers. Donors were grouped into four age groups: young (average roughly 17 years), middle-aged (around 39), aged (over 55) and long-lived (82). Donors of different ages were randomly distributed across sequencing lanes to avoid experimental bias. For two donors (one aged 18 to 30 and one aged 80 or older), the study analyzed two additional independent replicas of 1 million unique cDNA reads from the same blood draw. On the study overall, not on this receptor specifically: Bulk unsorted PBMC profiling prevented conclusive comparison of naive and antigen-experienced compartments. Because the CMV infection status of the donors was unknown, age-related changes in expanded clonotypes may potentially have been confounded. Estimates of total diversity from one million sequenced T cells were regarded as lower bounds and underestimates. As age increased, observed TCR beta diversity per million T cells dropped in a roughly linear way, and a significant reduction was already evident by age about 36. There was a strong correlation between observed TCR beta diversity and the percentage of naive T cells measured by flow cytometry. Compared with the aged group, more naive CD4+ T cells, fewer expanded clones and increased TCR diversity were shown by the long-lived group, suggesting age selection.

The germline V gene (reference sequence) gives CDR1 as SEHNR and CDR2 as FQNEAQ. Trimming costs V 3 bases and J 3 bases, and their ends lie 14 bases apart. The CDR3 spans 15 residues, from the cysteine through the phenylalanine. Just CDR3 DNA is preserved here, 45 bases in frame from base 1. Remarks on this clonotype: Its antigen is currently not known. No much larger clone exists at a distance of one base, and base qualities are not known.

Systemically healthy Caucasian individuals from Russia, around 38 in total and aged about 6 to 100 years, were included as donors. About 9.1 milliliters of peripheral blood were collected from each donor into EDTA-treated Vacutainer tubes. Ficoll-Paque density-gradient centrifugation was used to isolate PBMCs, with at least 6 million obtained per sample. Total RNA, at least 6 micrograms per sample, was extracted from PBMCs with Trizol reagent. Naive CD45RAhigh/CD27high T cell percentages were measured by flow cytometry on a PBMC aliquot from every donor. Libraries were made using 5' RACE. Data came from an Illumina HiSeq 2500. The second PCR ran for about 6 to 12 cycles and used a J-beta primer mix along with a sample-barcoded 5' primer. Each TCR beta cDNA molecule received a unique molecular identifier from a template-switch 5' adaptor carrying 12 random nucleotides. At least 3 million CDR3-containing paired-end reads were obtained from each sample. First-strand cDNA was synthesized from all RNA with the Mint cDNA synthesis kit, primed by a TRBC-specific oligonucleotide. After uracil-DNA glycosylase treatment, a first 18-cycle PCR used universal primers M1SS and BC2_uni_R on all cDNA. From the authors' description of their analysis: For normalization, 1 million high-quality reads were randomly selected from each sample, with every read carrying a distinct molecular identifier. Reads sharing molecular identifiers were discarded rather than binned into consensus sequences. CDR3 identification, clonotype clustering and error correction used MiTCR with a Q25 quality threshold and the strictest error-elimination algorithm. A nonparametric unseen species model with Euler transformation was used to estimate a lower bound on total TCR beta diversity. TCRdb trimmed public reads at Q25 via fastp, called clones via MiXCR and kept in-frame beta chains. CDR3 protein sequences are deduplicated, and each keeps its most common genes and DNA. These V and J calls rely on TCRdb rather than the paper's analysis. Here the sample has roughly 730,000 distinct CDR3 sequences; approximately 53% occur a single time. The ten largest clones represent roughly 24% of the sample.

In this chain, TRBV7-9 is recombined with TRBJ1-1, with the D gene not clear enough to name. Specimen: blood. This receptor was obtained from a man in his forties in good health. Here the CDR3 is given as CASSFGLAGYTEAFF. The DNA sequence reads TGTGCCAGCAGCTTCGGTTTGGCGGGTTACACTGAAGCTTTCTTT.